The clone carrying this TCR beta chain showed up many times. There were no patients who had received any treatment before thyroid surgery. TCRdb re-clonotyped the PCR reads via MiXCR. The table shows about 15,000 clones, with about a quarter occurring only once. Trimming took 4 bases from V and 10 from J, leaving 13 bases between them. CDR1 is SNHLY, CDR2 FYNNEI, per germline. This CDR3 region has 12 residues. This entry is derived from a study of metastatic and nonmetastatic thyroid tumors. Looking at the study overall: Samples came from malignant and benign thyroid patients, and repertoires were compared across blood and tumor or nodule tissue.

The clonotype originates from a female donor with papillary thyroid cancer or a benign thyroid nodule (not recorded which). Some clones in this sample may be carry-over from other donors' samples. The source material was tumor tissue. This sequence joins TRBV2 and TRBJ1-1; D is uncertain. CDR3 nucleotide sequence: TGTGCCAGCAGTGGTTCGGACCTAGGAGCTTTCTTT. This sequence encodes CASSGSDLGAFF.